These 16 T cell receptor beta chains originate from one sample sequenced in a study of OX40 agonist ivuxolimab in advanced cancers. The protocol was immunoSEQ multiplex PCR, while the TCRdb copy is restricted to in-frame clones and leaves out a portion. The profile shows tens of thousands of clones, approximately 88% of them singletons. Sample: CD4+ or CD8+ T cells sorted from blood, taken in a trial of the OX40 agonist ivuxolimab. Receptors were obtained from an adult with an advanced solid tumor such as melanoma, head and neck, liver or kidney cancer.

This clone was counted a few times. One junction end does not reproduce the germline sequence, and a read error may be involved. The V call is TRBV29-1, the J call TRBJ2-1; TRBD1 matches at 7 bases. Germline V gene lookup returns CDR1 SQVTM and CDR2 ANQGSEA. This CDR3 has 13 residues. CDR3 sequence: CGIGQGVRGEQFF. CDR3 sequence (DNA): TGTGGGATAGGGCAGGGGGTCCGTGGTGAGCAGTTCTTC.

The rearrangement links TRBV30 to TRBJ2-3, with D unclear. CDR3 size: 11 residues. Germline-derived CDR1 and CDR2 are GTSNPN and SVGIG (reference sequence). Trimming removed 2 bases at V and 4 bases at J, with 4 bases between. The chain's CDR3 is CAWSIADTQYF. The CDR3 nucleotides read TGTGCCTGGAGTATCGCAGATACGCAGTATTTT. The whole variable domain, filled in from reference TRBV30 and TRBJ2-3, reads SQTIHQWPATLVQPVGSPLSLECTVEGTSNPNLYWYRQAAGRGLQLLFYSVGIGQISSEVPQNLSASRPQDRQFILSSKKLLLSDSGFYLCAWSIADTQYFGPGTRLTVL.

The CDR3 DNA reads TGTGCCAGCACGGGACAGAATAATCAGCCCCAGCATTTT. Its protein product is CASTGQNNQPQHF. The chain joins TRBV2 to TRBJ1-5; 7 bases map to TRBD1. Germline CDR1 SNHLY, CDR2 FYNNEI. J gave up 4 bases and V 7 bases, and 4 bases lay outside the gene matches. The CDR3 is 13 amino acids.

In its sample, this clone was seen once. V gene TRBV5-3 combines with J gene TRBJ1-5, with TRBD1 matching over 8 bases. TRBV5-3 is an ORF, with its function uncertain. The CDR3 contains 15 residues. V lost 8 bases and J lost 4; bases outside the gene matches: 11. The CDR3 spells CASSLDRGPNQPQHF. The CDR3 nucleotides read TGTGCCAGCAGCCTAGACAGGGGACCTAATCAGCCCCAGCATTTT.

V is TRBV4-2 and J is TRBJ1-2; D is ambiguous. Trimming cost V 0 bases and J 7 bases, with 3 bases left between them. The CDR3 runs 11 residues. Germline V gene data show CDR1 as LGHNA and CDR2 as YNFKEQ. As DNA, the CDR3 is TGTGCCAGCAGCCAAGAAGGTGGCTACACCTTC. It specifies CASSQEGGYTF.

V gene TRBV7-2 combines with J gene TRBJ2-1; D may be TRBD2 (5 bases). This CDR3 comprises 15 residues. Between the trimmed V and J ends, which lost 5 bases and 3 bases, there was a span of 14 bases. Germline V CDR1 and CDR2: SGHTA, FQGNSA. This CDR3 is CASSLGGSRYNEQFF. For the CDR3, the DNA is TGTGCCAGCAGCCTTGGAGGTTCCCGCTACAATGAGCAGTTCTTC.

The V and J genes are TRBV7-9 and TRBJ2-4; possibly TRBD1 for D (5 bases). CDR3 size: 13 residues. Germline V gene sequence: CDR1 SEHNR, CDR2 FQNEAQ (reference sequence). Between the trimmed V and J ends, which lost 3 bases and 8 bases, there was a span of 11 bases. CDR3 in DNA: TGTGCCAGCAGCTTTCAGGGTACGGACATTCAGTACTTC. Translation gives CASSFQGTDIQYF.

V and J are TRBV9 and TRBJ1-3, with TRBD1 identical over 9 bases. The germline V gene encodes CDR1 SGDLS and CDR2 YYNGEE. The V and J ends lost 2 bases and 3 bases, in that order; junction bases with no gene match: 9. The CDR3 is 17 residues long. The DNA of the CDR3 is TGTGCCAGCAGCGTGGCGGGACAGGGTACAAGTGGAAACACCATATATTTT. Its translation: CASSVAGQGTSGNTIYF. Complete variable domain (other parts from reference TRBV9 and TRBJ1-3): DSGVTQTPKHLITATGQRVTLRCSPRSGDLSVYWYQQSLDQGLQFLIQYYNGEERAKGNILERFSAQQFPDLHSELNLSSLELGDSALYFCASSVAGQGTSGNTIYFGEGSWLTVV.

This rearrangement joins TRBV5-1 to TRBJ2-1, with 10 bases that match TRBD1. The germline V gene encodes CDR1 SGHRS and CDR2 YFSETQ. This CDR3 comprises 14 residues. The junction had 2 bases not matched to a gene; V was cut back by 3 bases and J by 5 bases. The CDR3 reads CASSSDRGNNEQFF. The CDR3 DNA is TGCGCCAGCAGCTCGGACAGGGGGAACAATGAGCAGTTCTTC. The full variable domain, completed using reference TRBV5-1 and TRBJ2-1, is KAGVTQTPRYLIKTRGQQVTLSCSPISGHRSVSWYQQTPGQGLQFLFEYFSETQRNKGNFPGRFSGRQFSNSRSEMNVSTLELGDSALYLCASSSDRGNNEQFFGPGTRLTVL.

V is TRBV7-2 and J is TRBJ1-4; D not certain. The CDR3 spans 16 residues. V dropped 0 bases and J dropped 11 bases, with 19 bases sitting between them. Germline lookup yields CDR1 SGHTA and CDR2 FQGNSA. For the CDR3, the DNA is TGTGCCAGCAGCTTAGCGCGCGACGCAGACCTAGGGAAACTGTTTTTT. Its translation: CASSLARDADLGKLFF.

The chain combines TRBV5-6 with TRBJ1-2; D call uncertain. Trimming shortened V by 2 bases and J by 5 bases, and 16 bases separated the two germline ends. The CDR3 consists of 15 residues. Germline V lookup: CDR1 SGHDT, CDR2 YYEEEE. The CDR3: CASSFDHPLGYGYTF. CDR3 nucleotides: TGTGCCAGCAGCTTCGACCACCCTCTGGGGTATGGCTACACCTTC. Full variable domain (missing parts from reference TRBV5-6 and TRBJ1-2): DAGVTQSPTHLIKTRGQQVTLRCSPKSGHDTVSWYQQALGQGPQFIFQYYEEEERQRGNFPDRFSGHQFPNYSSELNVNALLLGDSALYLCASSFDHPLGYGYTFGSGTRLTVV.

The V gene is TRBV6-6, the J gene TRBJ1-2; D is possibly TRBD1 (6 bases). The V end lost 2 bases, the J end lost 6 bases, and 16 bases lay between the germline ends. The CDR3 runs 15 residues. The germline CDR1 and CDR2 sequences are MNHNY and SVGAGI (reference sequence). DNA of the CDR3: TGTGCCAGCAGTTACGAAGGGGGGGTTGGGGATGGCTACACCTTC. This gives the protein CASSYEGGVGDGYTF.

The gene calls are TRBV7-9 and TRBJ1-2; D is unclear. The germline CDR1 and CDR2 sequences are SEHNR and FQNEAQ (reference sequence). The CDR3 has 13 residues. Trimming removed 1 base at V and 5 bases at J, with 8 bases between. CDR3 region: CASSLEAPYGYTF. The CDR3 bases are TGTGCCAGCAGCTTAGAGGCCCCTTATGGCTACACCTTC.

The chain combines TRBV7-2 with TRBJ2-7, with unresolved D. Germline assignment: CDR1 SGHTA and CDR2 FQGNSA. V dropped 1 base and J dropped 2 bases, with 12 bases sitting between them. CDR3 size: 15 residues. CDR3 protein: CASSLGGPGTYEQYF. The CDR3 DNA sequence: TGTGCCAGCAGCTTAGGGGGTCCAGGTACCTACGAGCAGTACTTC.

The CDR3 nucleotides read TGTGCCACCCAGAGGAATAGTTTAAATGATGAGCAGTTCTTC. Residues: CATQRNSLNDEQFF. This chain links TRBV6-6 with TRBJ2-1; D gene unclear. V gave up 10 bases and J gave up 8 bases, with 21 bases separating them. This CDR3 contains 14 residues. CDR1 is MNHNY, CDR2 SVGAGI, per germline (reference sequence).

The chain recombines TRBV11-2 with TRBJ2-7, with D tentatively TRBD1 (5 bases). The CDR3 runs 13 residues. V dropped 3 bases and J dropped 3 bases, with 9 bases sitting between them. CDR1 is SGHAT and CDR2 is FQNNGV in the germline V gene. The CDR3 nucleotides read TGTGCCAGCAGCTTTTGGACAAACTACGAGCAGTACTTC. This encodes CASSFWTNYEQYF.